This paragraph reports one T cell receptor beta chain. Antigen specificity is unknown. Between the trimmed V and J ends, which lost 1 base and 4 bases, there was a span of 8 bases. The germline V gene encodes CDR1 SGHTS and CDR2 YDEGEE. The CDR3 is made up of 13 amino acids. These data come from a study of cytomegalovirus exposure and HLA in healthy donors. Whole-study results and caveats: The investigators catalogued 150 or so TCR beta chains as cytomegalovirus-associated.

The method was immunoSEQ multiplex PCR; TCRdb's version includes in-frame clones alone and lacks a portion of them. This repertoire shows about 240,000 clones, approximately 87% found once; its top ten account for about 2.8%. Sequenced: PBMCs. The chain recombines TRBV5-8 with TRBJ1-2, with D perhaps TRBD1 (5 bases). The TCR comes from a man aged 18 to 30 in good health and CMV-seronegative. The CDR3 nucleotides read TGTGCCAGCAGCTTGCAGGGTCGCTATGGCTACACCTTC. As protein: CASSLQGRYGYTF.